These 17 T cell receptor beta chains were all obtained from the same sample, sequenced in a study of OX40 agonist ivuxolimab in advanced cancers. TCRdb's copy holds only in-frame clones and misses some; the assay was immunoSEQ multiplex PCR. The sample yields about 69,000 clones, about 83% seen once. Sequencing used CD4+ or CD8+ T cells sorted from blood, obtained in a trial of the OX40 agonist ivuxolimab. These receptors were taken from an adult with an advanced solid tumor such as melanoma, head and neck, liver or kidney cancer.

This clone was counted once. The rearrangement joins TRBV18 to TRBJ1-5, with 9 bases aligning to TRBD1. Germline CDR1 is KGHSH and CDR2 is LQKENI. V shed 6 bases, J shed 4 bases, and the junction held 4 bases outside the gene matches. The CDR3 is 14 residues long. The CDR3 DNA reads TGTGCCAGCTCGCCGGGACAGGGAAATCAGCCCCAGCATTTT. This sequence encodes CASSPGQGNQPQHF.

This rearrangement joins TRBV12-5 to TRBJ2-1; 7 bases line up with TRBD2. CDR3 length: 16 amino acids. CDR1 and CDR2 from the germline V gene are LGHNT and FRNRAP. V gave up 4 bases and J gave up 2 bases; unmatched junction bases: 8. The CDR3 region is CASGSRISGPYNEQFF. CDR3 DNA sequence: TGTGCTAGTGGTTCGAGAATTAGCGGGCCCTACAATGAGCAGTTCTTC.

The rearrangement joins TRBV27 to TRBJ2-7; TRBD2 agrees at 8 bases. The CDR3 sequence is 16 residues long. The V segment lost 2 bases and the J segment 2 bases; nucleotides outside the gene matches: 8. Germline CDR1 and CDR2: MNHEY and SMNVEV (reference sequence). Here the CDR3 reads CASSLTSGGRPYEQYF. The CDR3 bases are TGTGCCAGCAGTTTAACTAGCGGTGGGAGGCCCTACGAGCAGTACTTC.

This clone was seen a handful of times. The chain links TRBV7-9 to TRBJ2-2, with D unresolved. The CDR3 consists of 15 residues. Trimming left V 1 base short and J 2 bases short, with 8 bases between. Germline CDR1 is SEHNR and CDR2 is FQNEAQ (reference sequence). The CDR3 reads CASSLGPFNTGELFF. The CDR3 coding sequence is TGTGCCAGCAGCTTAGGTCCTTTTAACACCGGGGAGCTGTTTTTT. The full variable domain, completed using reference TRBV7-9 and TRBJ2-2, is DTGVSQNPRHKITKRGQNVTFRCDPISEHNRLYWYRQTLGQGPEFLTYFQNEAQLEKSRLLSDRFSAERPKGSFSTLEIQRTEQGDSAMYLCASSLGPFNTGELFFGEGSRLTVL.

J is TRBJ2-5 and V is TRBV2; TRBD1 aligns across 7 bases. Germline loops: CDR1 SNHLY, CDR2 FYNNEI. The CDR3 covers 15 residues. J was trimmed by 5 bases and V by 1 base; bases with no gene match: 7. The CDR3 is CASSEGIGGRETQYF. Here the CDR3 DNA reads TGTGCCAGCAGTGAAGGGATAGGGGGCAGGGAGACCCAGTACTTC. The full variable domain, completed using reference TRBV2 and TRBJ2-5, is EPEVTQTPSHQVTQMGQEVILRCVPISNHLYFYWYRQILGQKVEFLVSFYNNEISEKSEIFDDQFSVERPDGSNFTLKIRSTKLEDSAMYFCASSEGIGGRETQYFGPGTRLLVL.

J is TRBJ2-5 and V is TRBV27; the match to TRBD1 covers 7 bases. The DNA end is more similar to TRBJ2-7, so the J call may be wrong. The CDR3 extends over 13 amino acids. Germline loops: CDR1 MNHEY, CDR2 SMNVEV (reference sequence). The DNA of the CDR3 is TGTGCCAGCGCCCGGGACAGACAATACGAGCAGTACTTC. It translates to CASARDRQYEQYF.

The chain has TRBV7-2 and TRBJ1-1; TRBD1 is a possible D gene (6 bases). V lost 4 bases and J 5 bases, leaving 14 bases between the germline ends. In germline, CDR1 is SGHTA, CDR2 FQGNSA. This CDR3 contains 14 residues. CDR3 protein: CASSYTGSLTEAFF. The DNA of the CDR3 is TGTGCCAGCAGCTATACAGGGAGTCTGACTGAAGCTTTCTTT. The full variable domain, with the rest looked up from reference TRBV7-2 and TRBJ1-1, is GAGVSQSPSNKVTEKGKDVELRCDPISGHTALYWYRQSLGQGLEFLIYFQGNSAPDKSGLPSDRFSAERTGGSVSTLTIQRTQQEDSAVYLCASSYTGSLTEAFFGQGTRLTVV.

V is TRBV5-6 and J is TRBJ2-1; a possible D gene is TRBD1 (5 bases). This CDR3 is built from 15 residues. With 0 bases removed from V and 6 bases from J, the gap between germline ends came to 13 bases. Germline lookup yields CDR1 SGHDT and CDR2 YYEEEE. CDR3 sequence: CASSLGVAGINEQFF. CDR3 coding DNA: TGTGCCAGCAGCTTGGGGGTGGCAGGGATCAATGAGCAGTTCTTC.

This chain uses TRBV7-9 with TRBJ1-1; 8 nucleotides agree with TRBD1. J lost 2 bases, V lost 4 bases, and 6 bases had no gene match. Per the germline V gene, CDR1 is SEHNR and CDR2 is FQNEAQ (reference sequence). This CDR3 is 15 amino acids long. This CDR3 is CASSSRGQGNTEAFF. Here the CDR3 DNA reads TGTGCCAGCAGCTCCCGAGGACAGGGTAACACTGAAGCTTTCTTT.

This chain links TRBV2 with TRBJ1-2; 7 nucleotides align to TRBD1. The germline V gene encodes CDR1 SNHLY and CDR2 FYNNEI. Trimming removed 8 bases from V and 7 bases from J; junction bases left unmatched: 10. This CDR3 is 13 amino acids long. CDR3 DNA: TGTGCCAGCGATAGTTCAGGGGGGGGTGGCTACACCTTC. Translated, it gives CASDSSGGGGYTF.

The chain links TRBV13 to TRBJ2-7; D ambiguous. The CDR3 is 13 amino acids. V lost 2 bases and J 1 base, leaving 6 bases between the germline ends. Germline-derived CDR1 and CDR2 are PRHDT and FYEKMQ (reference sequence). The CDR3 sequence: CASSLLRSYEQYF. The CDR3 coding sequence is TGTGCCAGCAGCTTACTTAGGTCCTACGAGCAGTACTTC.

The chain recombines TRBV27 with TRBJ1-1; D unclear. CDR1 MNHEY and CDR2 SMNVEV come from the germline V gene (reference sequence). The germline V and J ends were trimmed by 1 base and 3 bases, with 6 bases remaining between them. The length of the CDR3 is 13 residues. Here the CDR3 reads CASSLFRDTEAFF. The CDR3 DNA is TGTGCCAGCAGTTTATTCCGGGACACTGAAGCTTTCTTT.

V and J are TRBV7-2 and TRBJ2-5; 7 bases align to TRBD1. The J call may be incorrect, as the DNA end agrees better with TRBJ2-7. This CDR3 contains 17 residues. Germline CDR1 and CDR2: SGHTA and FQGNSA. CDR3 in amino acids: CASSLPDRLVRAYEQYF. The CDR3 DNA reads TGTGCCAGCAGCTTACCGGACAGGTTAGTAAGGGCCTACGAGCAGTACTTC.

The J gene is TRBJ1-4, the V gene TRBV29-1; tentative D call: TRBD1 (5 bases). Per germline, CDR1 SQVTM and CDR2 ANQGSEA. The length of the CDR3 is 12 residues. Trimming removed 7 bases from V and 6 bases from J, with 12 bases in between. The CDR3, as DNA: TGCAGCGGGCAGGGCGGAGATGAAAAACTGTTTTTT. This sequence encodes CSGQGGDEKLFF.

CDR3 nucleotides: TGTGCCAGCTCACCGTGGACAGGGGTCGAGCAGTACTTC. Translating gives CASSPWTGVEQYF. V and J are TRBV18 and TRBJ2-5; TRBD1 matches at 9 bases. The J call may not be correct, given that the DNA end is closer to TRBJ2-7. The CDR3 spans 13 residues. Germline loops: CDR1 KGHSH, CDR2 LQKENI.

The V call is TRBV14, the J call TRBJ1-4; D is possibly TRBD1 (6 bases). This CDR3 region has 15 residues. V lost 2 bases and J 7 bases, leaving 14 bases between the germline ends. In germline, CDR1 is SGHDN, CDR2 FVKESK. CDR3 in DNA: TGTGCCAGCAGCCAAAAGCTGGGGGCGGGTGAAAAACTGTTTTTT. Protein: CASSQKLGAGEKLFF.

This clone was picked up a small number of times. The V gene is TRBV15, the J gene TRBJ1-6; D is ambiguous. Deletions cut 3 bases from V and 0 bases from J, with 0 bases between. The CDR3 is 13 residues long. Looked up from germline, CDR1 is LNHNV and CDR2 is YYDKDF (reference sequence). Written as DNA, the CDR3 is TGTGCCACCAGCAGCTCCTATAATTCACCCCTCCACTTT. Encoded protein: CATSSSYNSPLHF. Supplemented by reference TRBV15 and TRBJ1-6, the full variable domain reads DAMVIQNPRYQVTQFGKPVTLSCSQTLNHNVMYWYQQKSSQAPKLLFHYYDKDFNNEADTPDNFQSRRPNTSFCFLDIRSPGLGDTAMYLCATSSSYNSPLHFGNGTRLTVT.